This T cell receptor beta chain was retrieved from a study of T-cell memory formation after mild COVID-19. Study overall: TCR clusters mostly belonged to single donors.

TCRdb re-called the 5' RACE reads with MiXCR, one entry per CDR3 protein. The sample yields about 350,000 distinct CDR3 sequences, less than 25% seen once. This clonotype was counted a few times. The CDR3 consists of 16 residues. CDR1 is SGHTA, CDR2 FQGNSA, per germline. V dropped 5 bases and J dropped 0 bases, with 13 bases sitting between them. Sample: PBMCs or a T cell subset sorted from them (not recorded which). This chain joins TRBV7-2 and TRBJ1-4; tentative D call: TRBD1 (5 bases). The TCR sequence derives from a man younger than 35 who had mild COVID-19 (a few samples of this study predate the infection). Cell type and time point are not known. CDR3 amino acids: CASSPRGVSTNEKLFF. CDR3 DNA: TGTGCCAGCAGCCCCCGGGGGGTCTCAACTAATGAAAAACTGTTTTTT.